Given below is one TCR beta chain in context. This entry comes from a study of blood T cell repertoires in COVID-19. Study-wide background: The samples span acute and convalescent COVID-19 from the United States, Italy and Spain.

CDR1 and CDR2 (germline): ENHRY, SYGVKD. V lost 7 bases to trimming and J lost 1 base; unmatched junction nucleotides: 3. The CDR3 consists of 13 residues. Per the study methods: Amplifying reference gene primers gave estimates of nucleated cell counts. Sequencing was performed with immunoSEQ multiplex PCR; in TCRdb, only in-frame clones are kept and a portion is missing. The V and J calls and clone size are taken from that table; D and trimming were inferred from the DNA. The sample carries 200,000 or so clones, roughly 79% recorded once. Followed over time, Seattle patients had been enrolled while infection was active.

This clonotype was obtained from a woman aged 80 or older with COVID-19, enrolled during active disease. The chain joins TRBV10-3 to TRBJ1-2; 7 bases are a match to TRBD1. Sample: peripheral blood. The chain's CDR3 is CAITPGGNYGYTF. CDR3 nucleotides: TGTGCCATCACGCCAGGGGGTAACTATGGCTACACCTTC.